Below are 25 T cell receptor beta chains sequenced from a single sample in a study of CD8 T cells in Susac syndrome. RNA was extracted with the RNeasy kit, and a quantity of about 0.45 to 1 ug was reverse transcribed using random hexamers. One entry per CDR3 protein, called by TCRdb with MiXCR from the immunoSEQ multiplex PCR reads. This table has under 200,000 distinct CDR3 sequences, 75% to 95% appearing once. Sequencing input: CD4+ T cells from PBMCs. The receptors were sampled from a human donor with Susac syndrome.

The rearrangement links TRBV27 to TRBJ1-1; possible D gene TRBD1, 6 bases. The CDR3 sequence is 15 residues long. Per the germline V gene, CDR1 is MNHEY and CDR2 is SMNVEV (reference sequence). V was shortened by 10 bases and J by 1 base, with 19 bases between the two germline ends. In DNA, the CDR3 is TGTGCCACTAGGGGGGGGAAGATGGGGAACACTGAAGCTTTCTTT. Encoded protein: CATRGGKMGNTEAFF.

This clonotype appeared a few times. CDR3 sequence (DNA): TGTGCCAGCAGCGCGGCGGATCAGCCCCAGCATTTT. Its protein product is CASSAADQPQHF. V usage is TRBV6-1 and J usage is TRBJ1-5; D remains unclear. Germline V gene lookup returns CDR1 MNHNS and CDR2 SASEGT. The CDR3 totals 12 residues. Trimming took off 6 bases at V and 5 bases at J, with 8 bases between the two ends.

This clonotype was counted a single time. This sequence joins TRBV11-2 and TRBJ1-4; D ambiguous. V lost 1 base, J lost 7 bases, and 10 bases lay in between. Germline V gene lookup returns CDR1 SGHAT and CDR2 FQNNGV. The CDR3 is made up of 14 amino acids. The DNA of the CDR3 is TGTGCCAGCAGCTTAGCCGCCTGGGGTGAAAAACTGTTTTTT. This translates into CASSLAAWGEKLFF.

The rearrangement uses TRBV28 and TRBJ2-7, with 8 bases that match TRBD1. CDR1 and CDR2 (germline): MDHEN, SYDVKM. This CDR3 contains 14 residues. With V trimmed by 2 bases and J by 4 bases, 4 bases remained unmatched. The CDR3: CASSLPDRAYEQYF. CDR3 in DNA: TGTGCCAGCAGTTTACCGGACAGGGCTTACGAGCAGTACTTC.

The chain joins TRBV10-3 to TRBJ2-3; D possibly corresponds to TRBD2 (6 bases). V lost 10 bases and J lost 2, with 16 bases in between. The CDR3 spans 14 residues. Germline V gene lookup returns CDR1 ENHRY and CDR2 SYGVKD. The CDR3 DNA reads as TGTGCCACCGGACCGGGCGGGGCCACAGATACGCAGTATTTT. Encoded protein: CATGPGGATDTQYF.

The chain couples TRBV20-1 to TRBJ2-2; 7 bases match TRBD2. The CDR3 covers 15 residues. Germline CDR1 is DFQATT and CDR2 is SNEGSKA (reference sequence). With 3 bases clipped from V and 6 bases from J, the junction kept 10 bases outside the gene matches. Here the CDR3 reads CSASKAGVVAGELFF. The CDR3, as DNA: TGCAGTGCTAGTAAGGCGGGAGTAGTGGCCGGGGAGCTGTTTTTT.

The chain is built from TRBV9 and TRBJ2-7, with 7 bases lining up with TRBD2. The CDR3 has 15 amino acids. Germline CDR1 SGDLS, CDR2 YYNGEE. V shed 0 bases, J shed 4 bases, and the junction held 7 bases outside the gene matches. The CDR3 DNA follows: TGTGCCAGCAGCGTAGAGGGAGGGCCGATATACGAGCAGTACTTC. Amino acid sequence: CASSVEGGPIYEQYF. Full variable domain (remainder filled in from reference TRBV9 and TRBJ2-7): DSGVTQTPKHLITATGQRVTLRCSPRSGDLSVYWYQQSLDQGLQFLIQYYNGEERAKGNILERFSAQQFPDLHSELNLSSLELGDSALYFCASSVEGGPIYEQYFGPGTRLTVT.

The CDR3 nucleotides are TGCAGTGCTAGAGGGAGAACGTGGGCCAATGAGCAGTTCTTC. It is translated as CSARGRTWANEQFF. V and J are TRBV20-1 and TRBJ2-1, with unresolved D. The CDR3 runs to 14 residues. Trimming cost V 1 base and J 6 bases, with 13 bases left between them. Germline CDR1 is DFQATT and CDR2 is SNEGSKA (reference sequence).

The J gene is TRBJ2-1, the V gene TRBV20-1; D is uncertain. The length of the CDR3 is 13 residues. CDR1 is DFQATT and CDR2 is SNEGSKA in the germline V gene (reference sequence). Trimming took off 5 bases at V and 2 bases at J, with 10 bases between the two ends. The chain's CDR3 is CSAGLRAYNEQFF. The CDR3 nucleotides read TGCAGTGCTGGGCTCCGGGCCTACAATGAGCAGTTCTTC.

This rearrangement joins TRBV7-9 to TRBJ2-1, with 7 positions matching TRBD2. The V and J ends lost 4 bases and 5 bases, in that order; junction bases with no gene match: 17. This CDR3 spans 18 amino acids. CDR1 is SEHNR and CDR2 is FQNEAQ in the germline V gene (reference sequence). The CDR3 coding sequence is TGTGCCAGCAGCTCCCCTTCTGGGACTATATGGGCCCACAATGAGCAGTTCTTC. It codes for CASSSPSGTIWAHNEQFF.

The rearrangement uses TRBV20-1 and TRBJ2-1, with D possibly being TRBD1 (5 bases). Germline V gives CDR1 DFQATT, CDR2 SNEGSKA (reference sequence). Trimming shortened V by 0 bases and J by 6 bases, and 12 bases separated the two germline ends. The CDR3 loop spans 14 amino acids. CDR3 protein: CSARDLTGFNEQFF. CDR3 in DNA: TGCAGTGCTAGAGATCTAACAGGTTTCAATGAGCAGTTCTTC.

The chain is built from TRBV28 and TRBJ1-2; D is perhaps TRBD1 (5 bases). Trimming removed 4 bases from V and 4 bases from J, with 16 bases in between. Germline V CDR1 and CDR2: MDHEN, SYDVKM. The CDR3 covers 15 residues. This CDR3 reads CASSYPLTDTYGYTF. Written as DNA, the CDR3 is TGTGCCAGCAGTTACCCCCTGACAGATACCTATGGCTACACCTTC.

J is TRBJ2-7 and V is TRBV4-2; the D call may be TRBD1 or TRBD2 (6 bases each). There are 18 residues in the CDR3. CDR1 and CDR2 from the germline V gene are LGHNA and YNFKEQ. V gave up 1 base and J gave up 2 bases, with 21 bases separating them. The CDR3 sequence is CASSQAEGSWGAAYEQYF. For the CDR3, the DNA is TGTGCCAGCAGCCAAGCCGAAGGTAGCTGGGGGGCCGCCTACGAGCAGTACTTC.

This chain connects TRBV3-1 to TRBJ2-7, with D maybe TRBD2 (6 bases). V was shortened by 2 bases and J by 6 bases, with 14 bases between the two germline ends. From germline, CDR1 is LGHDT and CDR2 YNNKEL (reference sequence). The CDR3 has 14 amino acids. The CDR3 DNA sequence: TGTGCCAGCAGCCAAACTGGGAGGCCTACCGAGCAGTACTTC. This gives the protein CASSQTGRPTEQYF.

This chain connects TRBV3-1 to TRBJ2-5; D might be TRBD1 or TRBD2, each matching 5 bases. V gave up 4 bases and J gave up 1 base, with 19 bases separating them. Germline assignment: CDR1 LGHDT and CDR2 YNNKEL (reference sequence). The CDR3 length is 17 residues. CDR3 bases: TGTGCCAGCAGCCCGGAAGTTACGGGGCGCCTCCAAGAGACCCAGTACTTC. Its translation is CASSPEVTGRLQETQYF.

The J gene is TRBJ2-5, the V gene TRBV19; the match to TRBD1 covers 8 bases. Trimming took 1 base from V and 4 from J; bases not matched to a gene: 8. There are 16 residues in the CDR3. Looked up from germline, CDR1 is LNHDA and CDR2 is SQIVND (reference sequence). CDR3 sequence: CASSIGAGGGSETQYF. The CDR3 DNA reads as TGTGCCAGTAGTATAGGAGCAGGGGGCGGATCAGAGACCCAGTACTTC. The full variable domain, in which reference TRBV19 and TRBJ2-5 provide the parts outside the CDR3, is DGGITQSPKYLFRKEGQNVTLSCEQNLNHDAMYWYRQDPGQGLRLIYYSQIVNDFQKGDIAEGYSVSREKKESFPLTVTSAQKNPTAFYLCASSIGAGGGSETQYFGPGTRLLVL.

J is TRBJ1-1 and V is TRBV7-9, with a possible D match to TRBD1 (6 bases). V was pared by 5 bases and J by 7 bases, with 14 bases between. The CDR3 is 13 residues long. Germline V CDR1 and CDR2: SEHNR, FQNEAQ (reference sequence). The CDR3 bases are TGTGCCAGCAGCCAGGACAGAAAGCATGAAGCTTTCTTT. Translating gives CASSQDRKHEAFF. Full variable domain (rest looked up from reference TRBV7-9 and TRBJ1-1): DTGVSQNPRHKITKRGQNVTFRCDPISEHNRLYWYRQTLGQGPEFLTYFQNEAQLEKSRLLSDRFSAERPKGSFSTLEIQRTEQGDSAMYLCASSQDRKHEAFFGQGTRLTVV.

The chain uses TRBV10-3 and TRBJ1-2; 8 nucleotides agree with TRBD1. In germline, CDR1 is ENHRY, CDR2 SYGVKD. V lost 8 bases and J lost 3; bases outside the gene matches: 5. This CDR3 is built from 13 residues. The CDR3, as DNA: TGTGCCATCTCTACGACAGGGGACTATGGCTACACCTTC. It codes for CAISTTGDYGYTF.

CDR3 coding DNA: TGTGCCAGCACGATGGGACAGGGGGCATCTAACTATGGCTACACCTTC. It translates to CASTMGQGASNYGYTF. The chain carries TRBV6-1 and TRBJ1-2; 12 bases map to TRBD1. J gave up 0 bases and V 7 bases, and 6 bases lay outside the gene matches. Germline CDR1 reads MNHNS; CDR2 reads SASEGT. The CDR3 loop spans 16 amino acids.

The J gene is TRBJ2-3, the V gene TRBV3-1; D remains ambiguous. V dropped 4 bases and J dropped 5 bases, with 7 bases sitting between them. From germline, CDR1 is LGHDT and CDR2 YNNKEL (reference sequence). The CDR3 is 12 amino acids. Here the CDR3 reads CASSPREDTQYF. CDR3 DNA sequence: TGTGCCAGCAGCCCCCGAGAAGATACGCAGTATTTT.

V and J are TRBV28 and TRBJ2-2; possibly TRBD2 for D (5 bases). The germline CDR1 and CDR2 sequences are MDHEN and SYDVKM. This CDR3 is 15 amino acids long. Trimming took off 3 bases at V and 3 bases at J, with 11 bases between the two ends. For the CDR3, the DNA is TGTGCCAGCAGTTTGTCGGGGATTGACACCGGGGAGCTGTTTTTT. Its protein is CASSLSGIDTGELFF.

The CDR3 coding sequence is TGTGCCACTAGGCGGGGACTAGTCGACTACAATGAGCAGTTCTTC. This codes for CATRRGLVDYNEQFF. This chain joins TRBV19 and TRBJ2-1; 8 bases agree with TRBD2. Losses at the gene ends were 10 bases for V and 3 bases for J; bases not matched to a gene: 11. The CDR3 sequence is 15 residues long. CDR1 and CDR2 from the germline V gene are LNHDA and SQIVND (reference sequence).

This clonotype appeared a single time. The chain employs TRBV7-9 and TRBJ2-1; D remains unclear. There are 12 residues in the CDR3. Germline CDR1 reads SEHNR; CDR2 reads FQNEAQ (reference sequence). Trimming took 6 bases from V and 10 from J, leaving 13 bases between them. CDR3 sequence (DNA): TGTGCCAGCAGTGCTGACTTGGGAGAGCAGTTCTTC. Residues: CASSADLGEQFF.

This clonotype has only a few counts. This chain connects TRBV12-3 or TRBV12-4 to TRBJ2-7; TRBD2 matches at 10 bases. This CDR3 has 14 residues. After removal of 8 bases from V and 7 bases from J, the junction contained 11 bases not matched to a gene. In nucleotides, the CDR3 is TGTGCCAGCGGGAGTAGCGGGAGGTCTTGGGAGCAGTACTTC. Translated: CASGSSGRSWEQYF.

The rearrangement joins TRBV3-1 to TRBJ2-7, with unresolved D. V was trimmed by 1 base and J by 4 bases, leaving 8 bases between them. The CDR3 has 13 amino acids. Germline values: CDR1 LGHDT, CDR2 YNNKEL (reference sequence). In DNA, the CDR3 is TGTGCCAGCAGCCAAGTGGACGGGTACGAGCAGTACTTC. Residues: CASSQVDGYEQYF.